This paragraph covers one T cell receptor beta chain sequence. Cells were sorted from thawed PBMC rested overnight and stained with GMM-loaded CD1B tetramer, viability dye and anti-CD3. The lipid loaded on the CD1B tetramers was C32 glucose monomycolate from Rhodococcus equi. Tetramer-sorted PBMC had been CD14 monocyte-depleted before freezing. TCR-alpha and TCR-beta chains were sequenced unpaired. Clones were sequenced by immunoSEQ multiplex PCR, and TCRdb holds only the in-frame ones, with some missing. The sample lists about 88,000 clones, around 90% occurring once. The sample originates from a study of T cells in tuberculosis. Looking at the study overall: The T cells targeted glucose monomycolate, a mycobacterial lipid, via CD1B.

Overall study findings and caveats: Low-affinity CD1B-GMM tetramer-binding T cells may have been missed.

V gave up 5 bases and J gave up 2 bases, with 12 bases separating them. CDR1 SGHTA and CDR2 FQGNSA come from the germline V gene. This CDR3 spans 15 amino acids. Sequencing was carried out using CD1b-GMM tetramer-negative cells sorted from PBMCs. This chain links TRBV7-2 with TRBJ2-2; tentatively, D is TRBD2 (5 bases). The origin of this receptor is an adult woman with latent tuberculosis. The CDR3 loop is CASSPRDSNTGELFF. CDR3 bases: TGTGCCAGCAGCCCTCGGGATTCAAACACCGGGGAGCTGTTTTTT.